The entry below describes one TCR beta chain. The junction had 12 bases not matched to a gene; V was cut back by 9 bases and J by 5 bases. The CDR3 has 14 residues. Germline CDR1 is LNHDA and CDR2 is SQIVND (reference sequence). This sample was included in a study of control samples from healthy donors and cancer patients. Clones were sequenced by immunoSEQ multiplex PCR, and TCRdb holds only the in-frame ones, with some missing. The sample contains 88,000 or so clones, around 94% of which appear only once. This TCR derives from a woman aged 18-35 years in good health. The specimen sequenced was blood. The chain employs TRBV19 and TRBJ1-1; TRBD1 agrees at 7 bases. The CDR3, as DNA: TGTGCCAGCCGGCAGGGGGGCGGGTATACTGAAGCTTTCTTT. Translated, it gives CASRQGGGYTEAFF.